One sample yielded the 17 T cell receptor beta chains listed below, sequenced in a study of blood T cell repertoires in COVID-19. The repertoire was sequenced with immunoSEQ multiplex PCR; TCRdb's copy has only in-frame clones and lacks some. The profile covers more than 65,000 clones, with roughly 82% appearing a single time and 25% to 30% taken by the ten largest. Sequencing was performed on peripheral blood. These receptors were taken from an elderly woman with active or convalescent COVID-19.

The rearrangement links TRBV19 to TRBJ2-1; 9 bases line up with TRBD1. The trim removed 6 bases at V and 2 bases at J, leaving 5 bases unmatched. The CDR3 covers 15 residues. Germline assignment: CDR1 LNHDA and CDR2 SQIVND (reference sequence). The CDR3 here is CASSADRGAYNEQFF. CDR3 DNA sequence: TGTGCCAGTAGCGCAGACAGGGGGGCCTACAATGAGCAGTTCTTC.

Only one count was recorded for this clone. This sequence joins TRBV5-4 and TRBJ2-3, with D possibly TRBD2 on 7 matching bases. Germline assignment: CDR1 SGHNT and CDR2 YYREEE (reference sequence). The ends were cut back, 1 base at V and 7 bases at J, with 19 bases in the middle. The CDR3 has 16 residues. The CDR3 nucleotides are TGTGCCAGCAGCTTGAATTTGGGGGGGGCCCCCAATACGCAGTATTTT. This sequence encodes CASSLNLGGAPNTQYF.

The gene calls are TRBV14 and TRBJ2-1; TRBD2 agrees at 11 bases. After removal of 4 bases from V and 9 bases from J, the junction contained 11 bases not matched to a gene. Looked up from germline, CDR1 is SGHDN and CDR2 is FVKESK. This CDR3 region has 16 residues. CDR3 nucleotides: TGTGCCAGCAGCCCGTATAGCGGGGGGGCCTTGGGTGAGCAGTTCTTC. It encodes CASSPYSGGALGEQFF. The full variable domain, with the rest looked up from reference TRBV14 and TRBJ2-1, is EAGVTQFPSHSVIEKGQTVTLRCDPISGHDNLYWYRRVMGKEIKFLLHFVKESKQDESGMPNNRFLAERTGGTYSTLKVQPAELEDSGVYFCASSPYSGGALGEQFFGPGTRLTVL.

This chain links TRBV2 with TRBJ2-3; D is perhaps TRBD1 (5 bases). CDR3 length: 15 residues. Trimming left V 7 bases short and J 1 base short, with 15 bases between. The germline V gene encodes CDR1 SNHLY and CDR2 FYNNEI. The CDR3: CASNWLNRRTDTQYF. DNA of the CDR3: TGTGCCAGCAATTGGCTGAACAGGCGCACAGATACGCAGTATTTT.

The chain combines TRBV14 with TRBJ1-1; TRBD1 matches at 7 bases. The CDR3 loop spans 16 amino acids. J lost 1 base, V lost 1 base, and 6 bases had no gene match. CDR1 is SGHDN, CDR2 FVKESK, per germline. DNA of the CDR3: TGTGCCAGCAGCCAAGCAGGAGGGACAGAGAACACTGAAGCTTTCTTT. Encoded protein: CASSQAGGTENTEAFF.

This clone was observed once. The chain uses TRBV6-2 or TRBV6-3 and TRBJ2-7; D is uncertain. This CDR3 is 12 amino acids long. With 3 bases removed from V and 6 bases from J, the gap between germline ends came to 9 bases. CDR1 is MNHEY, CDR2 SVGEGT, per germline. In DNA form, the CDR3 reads TGTGCCAGCAGTTATGGTCGAGGCGAGCAGTACTTC. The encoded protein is CASSYGRGEQYF.

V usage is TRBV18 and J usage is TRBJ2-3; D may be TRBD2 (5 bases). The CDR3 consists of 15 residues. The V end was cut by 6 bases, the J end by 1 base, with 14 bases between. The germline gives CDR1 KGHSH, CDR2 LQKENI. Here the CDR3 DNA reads TGTGCCAGCTCCCCGGGGAATTGGGGCACAGATACGCAGTATTTT. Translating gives CASSPGNWGTDTQYF.

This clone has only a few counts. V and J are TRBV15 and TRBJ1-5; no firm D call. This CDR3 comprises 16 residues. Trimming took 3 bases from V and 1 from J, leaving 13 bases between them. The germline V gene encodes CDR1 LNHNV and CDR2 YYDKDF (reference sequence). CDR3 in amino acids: CATSRDYIRSNQPQHF. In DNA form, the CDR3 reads TGTGCCACCAGCAGGGACTACATCCGAAGCAATCAGCCCCAGCATTTT.

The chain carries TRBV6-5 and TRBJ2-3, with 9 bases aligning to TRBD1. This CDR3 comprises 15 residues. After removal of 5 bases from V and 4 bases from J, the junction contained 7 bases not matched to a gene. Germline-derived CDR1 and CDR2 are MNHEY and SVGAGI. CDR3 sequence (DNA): TGTGCCAGCAGTACCACAGGGGGCTTTGCAGATACGCAGTATTTT. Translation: CASSTTGGFADTQYF.

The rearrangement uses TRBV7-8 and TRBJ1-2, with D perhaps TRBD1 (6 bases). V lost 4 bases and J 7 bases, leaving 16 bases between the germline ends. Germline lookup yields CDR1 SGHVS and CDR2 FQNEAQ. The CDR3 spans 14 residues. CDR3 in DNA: TGTGCCAGCAGCTCGAACCGGGAGGGGGGTGGCTACACCTTC. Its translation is CASSSNREGGGYTF.

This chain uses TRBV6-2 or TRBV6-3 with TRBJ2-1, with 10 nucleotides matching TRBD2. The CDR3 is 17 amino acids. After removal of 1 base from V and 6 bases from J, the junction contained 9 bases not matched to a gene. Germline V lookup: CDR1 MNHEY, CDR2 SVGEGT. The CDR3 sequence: CASSYLPSGGPPNEQFF. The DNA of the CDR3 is TGTGCCAGCAGTTACTTACCTAGCGGGGGCCCGCCCAATGAGCAGTTCTTC.

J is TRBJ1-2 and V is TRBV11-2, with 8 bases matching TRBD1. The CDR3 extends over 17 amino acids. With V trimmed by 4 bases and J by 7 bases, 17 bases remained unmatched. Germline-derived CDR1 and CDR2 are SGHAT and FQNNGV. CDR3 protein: CASSYTTGARRGLGYTF. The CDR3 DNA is TGTGCCAGCAGCTACACGACAGGGGCGAGGAGAGGACTTGGCTACACCTTC.

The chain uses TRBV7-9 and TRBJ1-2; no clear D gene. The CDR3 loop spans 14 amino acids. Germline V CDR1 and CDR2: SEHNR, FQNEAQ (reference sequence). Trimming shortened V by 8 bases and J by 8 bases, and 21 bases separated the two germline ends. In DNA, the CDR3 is TGTGCCAGCTTCCCATCGAGCGGACTCGGGGGCTACACCTTC. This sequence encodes CASFPSSGLGGYTF.

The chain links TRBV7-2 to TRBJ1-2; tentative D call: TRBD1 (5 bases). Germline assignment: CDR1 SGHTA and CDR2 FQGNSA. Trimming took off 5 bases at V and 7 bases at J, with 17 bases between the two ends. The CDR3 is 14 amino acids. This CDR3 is CASSQGVRAGGYTF. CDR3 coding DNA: TGTGCCAGCAGCCAGGGCGTCAGGGCCGGTGGCTACACCTTC. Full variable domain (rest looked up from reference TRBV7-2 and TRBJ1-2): GAGVSQSPSNKVTEKGKDVELRCDPISGHTALYWYRQSLGQGLEFLIYFQGNSAPDKSGLPSDRFSAERTGGSVSTLTIQRTQQEDSAVYLCASSQGVRAGGYTFGSGTRLTVV.

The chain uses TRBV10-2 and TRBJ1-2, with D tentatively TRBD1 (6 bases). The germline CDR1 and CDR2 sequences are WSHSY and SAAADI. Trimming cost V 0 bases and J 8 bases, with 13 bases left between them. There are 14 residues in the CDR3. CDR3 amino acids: CASSESRGGKGYTF. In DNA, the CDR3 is TGCGCCAGCAGTGAGTCGAGGGGGGGGAAGGGCTACACCTTC.

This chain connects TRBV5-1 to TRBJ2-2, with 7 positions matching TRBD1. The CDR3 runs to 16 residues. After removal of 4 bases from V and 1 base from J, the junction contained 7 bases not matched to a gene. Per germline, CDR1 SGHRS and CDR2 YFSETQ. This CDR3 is CASSSSGTVNTGELFF. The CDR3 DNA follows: TGCGCCAGCAGCAGTTCCGGGACAGTGAACACCGGGGAGCTGTTTTTT. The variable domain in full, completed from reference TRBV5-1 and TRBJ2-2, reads KAGVTQTPRYLIKTRGQQVTLSCSPISGHRSVSWYQQTPGQGLQFLFEYFSETQRNKGNFPGRFSGRQFSNSRSEMNVSTLELGDSALYLCASSSSGTVNTGELFFGEGSRLTVL.

The CDR3 reads CAWSLWPGELFF. CDR3 bases: TGTGCCTGGAGCTTATGGCCCGGGGAGCTGTTTTTT. The V gene is TRBV30, the J gene TRBJ2-2, with D unclear. Germline CDR1 and CDR2: GTSNPN and SVGIG (reference sequence). Trimming took 3 bases from V and 6 from J, leaving 8 bases between them. This CDR3 is built from 12 residues.